This is a list of T cell receptor beta chains from one sample in a study of circulating CD8 cells and anti-PD-1 response in melanoma. TCRdb independently ran MiXCR on the reads; one entry per CDR3 protein. Among fewer than 2,500 distinct CDR3 sequences, roughly 8% were seen once, and the ten largest hold around 8.4%. This specimen consisted of CD8+ T cells from PBMCs, obtained at baseline or after one month of anti-PD-1 therapy (not recorded which). Receptors were obtained from a human donor with melanoma. The CDR3 runs from the conserved cysteine through the conserved F or W. The D gene is left open where the match is weak. Only part of the rows carry a size: once, few, many, or a class if the clone is expanded.

D: -
V: TRBV28
length: 15
size: medium-sized
J: TRBJ2-1
CDR3: CASTIEDREYNEQFF
DNA: TGTGCCAGCACCATCGAGGACAGAGAATACAATGAGCAGTTCTTC

D: -
V: TRBV19
length: 13
size: -
J: TRBJ1-1
CDR3: CASSIQGHTEAFF
DNA: TGTGCCAGTAGTATCCAGGGCCACACTGAAGCTTTCTTT

D: -
V: TRBV9
length: 15
size: medium-sized
J: TRBJ1-5
CDR3: CASSGDAAILQPQHF
DNA: TGTGCCAGCAGCGGAGATGCAGCCATATTGCAGCCCCAGCATTTT